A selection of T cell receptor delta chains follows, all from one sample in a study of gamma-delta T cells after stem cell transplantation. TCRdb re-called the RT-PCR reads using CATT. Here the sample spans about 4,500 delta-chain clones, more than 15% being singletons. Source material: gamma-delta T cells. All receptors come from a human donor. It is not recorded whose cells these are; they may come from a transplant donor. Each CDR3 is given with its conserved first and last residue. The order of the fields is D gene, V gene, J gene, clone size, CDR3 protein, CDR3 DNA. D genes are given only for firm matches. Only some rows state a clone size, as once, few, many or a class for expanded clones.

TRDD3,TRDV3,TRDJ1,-,CAYFLPRTGGPTDKLIF,TGTGCCTACTTCCTTCCCCGTACTGGGGGACCCACCGATAAACTCATCTTT
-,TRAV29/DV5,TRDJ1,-,CAASAAPSVGYTDKLIF,TGTGCAGCAAGCGCGGCCCCCTCCGTAGGGTACACCGATAAACTCATCTTT
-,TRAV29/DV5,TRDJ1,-,CAASACNYRGFPTDKLIF,TGTGCAGCAAGCGCGTGCAACTATAGGGGATTCCCCACCGATAAACTCATCTTT
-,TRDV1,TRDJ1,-,CALGDFFRGSGTYTDKLIF,TGTGCTCTTGGTGACTTCTTCCGGGGGAGCGGGACGTACACCGATAAACTCATCTTT
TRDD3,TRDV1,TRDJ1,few,CALGEPPGAQERGDMTDKLIF,TGTGCTCTTGGGGAACCTCCGGGGGCCCAAGAACGGGGGGATATGACCGATAAACTCATCTTT
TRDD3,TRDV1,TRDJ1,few,CALGKGKVPKGGYAAKLIF,TGTGCTCTTGGGAAGGGCAAGGTTCCTAAGGGGGGATACGCGGCTAAACTCATCTTT
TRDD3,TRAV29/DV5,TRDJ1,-,CAASASEVRGSPIHWGLPYTDKLIF,TGTGCAGCAAGCGCAAGTGAAGTTAGGGGAAGTCCGATTCACTGGGGGTTACCGTACACCGATAAACTCATCTTT
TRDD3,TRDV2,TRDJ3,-,CACDTAGGHSLYTRQMFF,TGTGCCTGTGACACCGCTGGGGGCCACTCCTTGTACACCCGACAGATGTTTTTC
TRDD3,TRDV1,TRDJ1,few,CALGEPLPLGTGGYWGTDKLIF,TGTGCTCTTGGGGAACCTCTTCCTCTTGGTACTGGGGGATACTGGGGCACCGATAAACTCATCTTT
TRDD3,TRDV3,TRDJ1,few,CAFKAIGGRISPGGYWTDKLIF,TGTGCCTTTAAGGCGATCGGCGGCCGAATTTCGCCTGGGGGATACTGGACCGATAAACTCATCTTT
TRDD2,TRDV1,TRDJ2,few,CALGGDDLAFLPPGALTAQLFF,TGTGCTCTTGGGGGCGATGACTTGGCCTTCCTGCCCCCGGGGGCCCTGACAGCACAACTCTTCTTT
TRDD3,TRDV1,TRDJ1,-,CALGEPESHLPSWGIRVKLIF,TGTGCTCTTGGGGAACCCGAATCACACCTTCCGAGCTGGGGGATAAGGGTGAAACTCATCTTT
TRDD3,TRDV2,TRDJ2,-,CACDPVLGEPTLTAQLFF,TGTGCCTGTGATCCCGTACTGGGGGAACCCACTTTGACGGCACAACTCTTCTTT
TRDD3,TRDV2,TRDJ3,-,CACDTAGGLSWDTRQMFF,TGTGCCTGTGACACCGCTGGGGGCCTCTCCTGGGACACCCGACAGATGTTTTTC
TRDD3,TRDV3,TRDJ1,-,CATSPTRSGGYYGDKLIF,TGTGCCACTTCCCCTACCCGGAGTGGGGGATACTATGGCGATAAACTCATCTTT
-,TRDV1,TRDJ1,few,CALGELVLGRAPGKLDKLIF,TGTGCTCTTGGGGAACTAGTACTAGGGCGTGCGCCTGGGAAGCTCGATAAACTCATCTTT
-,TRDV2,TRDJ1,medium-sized,CACDTGDDFLTDKLIF,TGTGCCTGTGACACCGGGGATGATTTCCTCACCGATAAACTCATCTTT
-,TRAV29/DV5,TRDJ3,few,CAASVSYVRGMASSWDTRQMFF,TGTGCAGCAAGCGTTTCCTACGTCCGGGGGATGGCGAGCTCCTGGGACACCCGACAGATGTTTTTC
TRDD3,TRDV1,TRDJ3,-,CALGGAGPILPYWGPGSWDTRQMFF,TGTGCTCTTGGGGGCGCAGGGCCTATACTACCGTACTGGGGGCCGGGCTCCTGGGACACCCGACAGATGTTTTTC
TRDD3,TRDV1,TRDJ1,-,CALGEFVTGWNPIHPLLGDTPKLIF,TGTGCTCTTGGGGAATTCGTAACCGGGTGGAATCCTATTCACCCTTTACTGGGGGATACGCCCAAACTCATCTTT
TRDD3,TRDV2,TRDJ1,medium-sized,CACDKNGGYVRYTDKLIF,TGTGCCTGTGACAAAAACGGGGGATACGTGAGGTACACCGATAAACTCATCTTT
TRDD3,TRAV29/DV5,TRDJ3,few,CAASAGDTAWDTRQMFF,TGTGCAGCAAGCGCGGGGGATACGGCCTGGGACACCCGACAGATGTTTTTC
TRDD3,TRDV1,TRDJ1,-,CALGELAVAYAGGYSKYTDKLIF,TGTGCTCTTGGGGAACTTGCTGTAGCCTACGCTGGGGGATACTCTAAGTACACCGATAAACTCATCTTT